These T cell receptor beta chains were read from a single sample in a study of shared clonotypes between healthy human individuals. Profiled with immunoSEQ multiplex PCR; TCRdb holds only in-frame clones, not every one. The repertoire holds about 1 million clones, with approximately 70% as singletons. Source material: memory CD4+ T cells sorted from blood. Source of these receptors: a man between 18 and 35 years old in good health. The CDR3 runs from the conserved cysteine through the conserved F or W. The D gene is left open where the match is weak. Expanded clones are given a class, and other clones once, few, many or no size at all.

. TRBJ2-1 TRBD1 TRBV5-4 CASSTQSGGAFNEQFF TGTGCCAGCAGCACGCAATCAGGGGGCGCGTTCAATGAGCAGTTCTTC
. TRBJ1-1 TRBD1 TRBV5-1 CASSWTGENTEAFF TGCGCCAGCAGCTGGACAGGGGAGAACACTGAAGCTTTCTTT
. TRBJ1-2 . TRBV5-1 CASSLGESGRYTF TGCGCCAGCAGCTTGGGCGAAAGTGGTCGCTACACCTTC
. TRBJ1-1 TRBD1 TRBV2 CASSGDRGPTEAFF TGTGCCAGCAGTGGGGACAGGGGGCCTACTGAAGCTTTCTTT
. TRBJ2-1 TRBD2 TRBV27 CASSSRSGTSGGFLPSYNEQFF TGTGCCAGCAGTTCCCGCTCCGGGACTAGCGGGGGTTTCCTCCCGTCCTACAATGAGCAGTTCTTC
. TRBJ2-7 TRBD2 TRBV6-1 CASNNLAGGPYEQYF TGTGCCAGCAACAATCTAGCGGGAGGGCCCTACGAGCAGTACTTC
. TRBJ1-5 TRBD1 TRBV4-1 CASSHPSPGQGAHPRQPQHF TGCGCCAGCAGCCACCCTAGCCCGGGACAGGGGGCGCATCCCCGTCAGCCCCAGCATTTT
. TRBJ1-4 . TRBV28 CASLKGLHEKLFF TGTGCCAGCTTAAAGGGCCTTCATGAAAAACTGTTTTTT
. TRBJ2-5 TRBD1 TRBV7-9 CASRPQGAQETQYF TGTGCCAGCAGACCCCAGGGGGCCCAAGAGACCCAGTACTTC
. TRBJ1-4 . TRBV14 CASSLGEKLFF TGTGCCAGCAGCCTGGGGGAAAAACTGTTTTTT
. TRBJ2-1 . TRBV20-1 CSASLKNEQFF TGCAGTGCTAGTCTAAAGAATGAGCAGTTCTTC
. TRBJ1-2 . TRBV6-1 CASSESVTGYGYTF TGTGCCAGCAGTGAATCCGTGACAGGCTATGGCTACACCTTC
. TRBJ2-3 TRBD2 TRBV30 CALAGDPTDTQYF TGTGCCTTGGCGGGGGACCCTACAGATACGCAGTATTTT
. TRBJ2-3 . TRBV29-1 CSVEESTDTQYF TGCAGCGTTGAAGAAAGCACAGATACGCAGTATTTT
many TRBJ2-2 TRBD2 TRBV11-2 CASSKLAGGNTGELFF TGTGCCAGCAGCAAACTAGCGGGAGGGAACACCGGGGAGCTGTTTTTT
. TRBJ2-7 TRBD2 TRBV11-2 CASSLRTSGGYEQYF TGTGCCAGCAGCTTACGGACTAGCGGGGGTTACGAGCAGTACTTC
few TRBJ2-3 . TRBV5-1 CASSLGVSTDTQYF TGCGCCAGCAGCTTGGGGGTTAGCACAGATACGCAGTATTTT
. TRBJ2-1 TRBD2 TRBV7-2 CASSLERRTSGRFHNEQFF TGTGCCAGCAGCTTAGAAAGGAGGACTAGCGGGAGGTTCCACAATGAGCAGTTCTTC
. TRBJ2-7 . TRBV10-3 CAISESNESYEQYF TGTGCCATCAGTGAGTCGAACGAGAGCTACGAGCAGTACTTC
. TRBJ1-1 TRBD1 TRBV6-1 CASRFRAGGDTEAFF TGTGCCAGTAGGTTCCGGGCAGGGGGAGACACTGAAGCTTTCTTT
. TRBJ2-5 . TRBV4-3 CASSQVTGKETQYF TGCGCCAGCAGCCAAGTAACCGGGAAAGAGACCCAGTACTTC
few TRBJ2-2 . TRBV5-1 CASSFGAGVAGELFF TGCGCCAGCAGCTTTGGGGCAGGGGTCGCCGGGGAGCTGTTTTTT
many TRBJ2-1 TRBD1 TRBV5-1 CASIGQGDNEQFF TGCGCCAGCATCGGACAGGGGGACAATGAGCAGTTCTTC
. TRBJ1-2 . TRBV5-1 CASSLERGNHGYTF TGCGCCAGCAGCTTGGAAAGGGGCAACCATGGCTACACCTTC
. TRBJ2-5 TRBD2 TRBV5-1 CASTSGTSGSVETQYF TGCGCCAGCACCTCCGGGACTAGCGGGAGCGTAGAGACCCAGTACTTC
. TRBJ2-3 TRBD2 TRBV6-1 CASIPSGGTDTQYF TGTGCCAGCATCCCTAGCGGGGGAACAGATACGCAGTATTTT
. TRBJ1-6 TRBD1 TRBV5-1 CASSSTGTDYSPLHF TGCGCCAGCAGCTCGACAGGGACAGATTATTCACCCCTCCACTTT
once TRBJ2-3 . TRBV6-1 CASQTGHPVYF TGTGCCAGTCAAACGGGTCACCCGGTGTATTTT
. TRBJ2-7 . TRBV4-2 CASSQRLRSYEQYF TGTGCCAGCAGCCAAAGACTACGCTCCTACGAGCAGTACTTC
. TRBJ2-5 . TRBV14 CASSQSDFLGGEETQYF TGTGCCAGCAGCCAGTCCGACTTCTTGGGGGGTGAAGAGACCCAGTACTTC
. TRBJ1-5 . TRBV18 CASSPPSRPGEQGNQPQHF TGTGCCAGCTCACCACCGAGCCGACCAGGGGAACAGGGCAATCAGCCCCAGCATTTT
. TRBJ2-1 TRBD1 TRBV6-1 CASSARTGLYNEQFF TGTGCCAGCAGTGCACGGACAGGGCTCTACAATGAGCAGTTCTTC
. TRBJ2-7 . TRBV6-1 CASSRMDSRGYEQYF TGTGCCAGCAGTAGAATGGACAGTCGTGGCTACGAGCAGTACTTC
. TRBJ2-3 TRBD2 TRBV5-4 CASSRGSLRTDTQYF TGTGCCAGCAGCCGCGGGAGTTTGCGGACAGATACGCAGTATTTT
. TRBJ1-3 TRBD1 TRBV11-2 CASSWTGGNTIYF TGTGCCAGCAGCTGGACAGGGGGAAACACCATATATTTT
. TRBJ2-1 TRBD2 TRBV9 CASSVGTSGGEYNEQFF TGTGCCAGCAGCGTAGGGACTAGCGGGGGGGAGTACAATGAGCAGTTCTTC
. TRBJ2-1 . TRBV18 CASSTTALVSNEQFF TGTGCCAGCTCAACGACAGCCCTAGTCTCCAATGAGCAGTTCTTC
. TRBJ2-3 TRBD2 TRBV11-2 CTSSPLRASGGADTQYF TGTACCAGCAGCCCGCTCCGGGCTAGCGGGGGGGCAGATACGCAGTATTTT
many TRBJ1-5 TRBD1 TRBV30 CAWSARTGERQPQHF TGTGCCTGGAGTGCCCGGACAGGGGAACGACAGCCCCAGCATTTT
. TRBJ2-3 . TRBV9 CASSDPPPDTQYF TGTGCCAGCAGCGACCCCCCTCCAGATACGCAGTATTTT
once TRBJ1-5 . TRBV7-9 CASSRGTGAGQPQHF TGTGCCAGCAGCCGCGGGACCGGCGCGGGTCAGCCCCAGCATTTT
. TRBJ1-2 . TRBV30 CAWSDREGYTF TGTGCCTGGAGTGACAGGGAGGGCTACACCTTC
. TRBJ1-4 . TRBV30 CAWTSQGSGEKLFF TGTGCCTGGACCAGCCAGGGGAGCGGTGAAAAACTGTTTTTT
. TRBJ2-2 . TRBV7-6 CASSPRGLLRSSVELFF TGTGCCAGCAGCCCGAGGGGACTCCTCCGGTCAAGCGTCGAGCTGTTTTTT
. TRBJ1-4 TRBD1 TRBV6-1 CASLDGRGRGKLFF TGTGCCTCCCTAGACGGCAGGGGCAGGGGGAAACTGTTTTTT
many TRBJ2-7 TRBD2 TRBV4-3 CASSQAASGTFYEQYF TGCGCCAGCAGCCAAGCTGCTAGCGGAACCTTTTACGAGCAGTACTTC
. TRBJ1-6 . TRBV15 CATSSLNSPLHF TGTGCCACCAGCAGTCTGAATTCACCCCTCCACTTT
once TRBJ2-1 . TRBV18 CASRDNEQFF TGTGCCAGCCGGGACAATGAGCAGTTCTTC
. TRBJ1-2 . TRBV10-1 CASSERLNYGYTF TGCGCCAGCAGTGAGCGGCTAAACTATGGCTACACCTTC
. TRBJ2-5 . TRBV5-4 CASSLAQTAGETQYF TGTGCCAGCAGCTTGGCCCAGACAGCGGGAGAGACCCAGTACTTC
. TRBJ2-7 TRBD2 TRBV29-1 CSVEGLAGTSRYEQYF TGCAGCGTTGAGGGACTAGCGGGAACGAGTCGCTACGAGCAGTACTTC
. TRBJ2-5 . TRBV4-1 CASSQGQVAQETQYF TGCGCCAGCAGCCAAGGGCAGGTCGCTCAAGAGACCCAGTACTTC
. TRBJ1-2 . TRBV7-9 CASSLGAFSDGYTF TGTGCCAGCAGCTTAGGGGCATTTTCGGATGGCTACACCTTC
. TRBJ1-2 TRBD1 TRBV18 CASSPLMSVGTGSRFSTDGYTF TGTGCCAGCTCACCACTTATGTCTGTGGGGACAGGGTCTCGTTTTTCCACGGATGGCTACACCTTC
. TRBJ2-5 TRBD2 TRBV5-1 CASSPTIYTGRGQETQYF TGCGCCAGCAGCCCTACTATCTACACGGGGCGGGGGCAAGAGACCCAGTACTTC